This T cell receptor (beta chain) was obtained from a study of cytomegalovirus exposure and HLA in healthy donors. Sequenced by immunoSEQ multiplex PCR; TCRdb stores in-frame clones only, minus some. The sample consists of some 100,000 clones, about 88% of them appearing once. It was the approximately 110-subject validation cohort, separate from the roughly 700-subject first cohort, to which the donors belonged. Turning to this clone: Its target is not known.

Study findings and constraints: Reportedly, cytomegalovirus status was diagnosed with high sensitivity and specificity. According to the study, roughly 160 TCR beta chains were cytomegalovirus-associated.

This TCR was recovered from a man between 18 and 29 years old in good health and CMV-seropositive. The sample was PBMCs.

CDR3 in amino acids: CASRRGGTRDEQFF. The CDR3, as DNA: TGTGCCAGCAGAAGGGGGGGCACAAGGGATGAGCAGTTCTTC. This sequence joins TRBV5-4 and TRBJ2-1; TRBD2 is a possible D gene (7 bases). The germline gives CDR1 SGHNT, CDR2 YYREEE (reference sequence). CDR3 length: 14 amino acids. Trimming removed 5 bases from V and 8 bases from J, with 17 bases in between.